This TCR beta chain was obtained from a study of shared clonotypes between healthy human individuals. Study context: A couple of female and a few male donors aged 18 to 49 were enrolled. Findings and caveats of the study: Among donors, the sharing of clonotypes was expected to be influenced by sequencing depth. For naive CD4 cells, roughly 5% of clonotypes were shared across four donors.

On this clone: Its cognate antigen is unknown.

V was cut by 7 bases and J by 8 bases, with 17 bases left in between. Germline values: CDR1 SNHLY, CDR2 FYNNEI. The CDR3 contains 14 residues. Naive CD8 cells lacked CD45RO and underwent positive selection for CCR7, leaving out terminally differentiated effector memory CD45RA+ cells. Using approximately 200 ng DNA, about 30,000 T cell genomes, the sorted-subset replicate PCRs were run. Profiled with immunoSEQ multiplex PCR; TCRdb holds only in-frame clones, not every one. This repertoire shows about 680,000 clones, 92% found once; its top ten account for approximately 25%. The V and J genes are TRBV2 and TRBJ1-4; possibly TRBD1 for D (6 bases). The sequencing sample was made of naive CD8+ T cells sorted from blood. The TCR originated in a man aged 25 to 45 in good health. The CDR3: CASMPQGVYEKLFF. CDR3 DNA sequence: TGTGCCAGCATGCCACAGGGTGTTTACGAAAAACTGTTTTTT. Filled out from reference TRBV2 and TRBJ1-4, the complete variable domain reads EPEVTQTPSHQVTQMGQEVILRCVPISNHLYFYWYRQILGQKVEFLVSFYNNEISEKSEIFDDQFSVERPDGSNFTLKIRSTKLEDSAMYFCASMPQGVYEKLFFGSGTQLSVL.